These 26 T cell receptor beta chains were sequenced from one sample in a study of immune evolution from preneoplasia to lung adenocarcinoma. The method was immunoSEQ multiplex PCR; TCRdb's version includes in-frame clones alone and lacks a portion of them. This repertoire shows over 3,500 clones, approximately 88% found once; its top ten account for around 2.4%. The sequenced sample was FFPE lung adenocarcinoma in situ tissue. Receptors were obtained from a person aged 55-80 years with lung adenocarcinoma.

The chain uses TRBV6-6 and TRBJ2-1, with 7 bases matching TRBD2. The ends lost 0 bases at V and 4 bases at J; junction bases unmatched: 6. Looked up from germline, CDR1 is MNHNY and CDR2 is SVGAGI (reference sequence). The CDR3 runs to 16 residues. The CDR3 protein is CASSYSSGINYNEQFF. The CDR3 DNA sequence: TGTGCCAGCAGTTACTCGAGCGGGATAAATTACAATGAGCAGTTCTTC.

V gene TRBV15 combines with J gene TRBJ1-2, with D maybe TRBD1 (5 bases). V was shortened by 3 bases and J by 5 bases, with 19 bases between the two germline ends. CDR3 size: 16 residues. Germline CDR1 reads LNHNV; CDR2 reads YYDKDF (reference sequence). In DNA, the CDR3 is TGTGCCACCAGCAGGGAAGGGGCAGCGTTACAGTATGGCTACACCTTC. As protein: CATSREGAALQYGYTF.

The chain is built from TRBV6-1 and TRBJ1-2; D remains ambiguous. This CDR3 is 13 amino acids long. V was cut by 4 bases and J by 8 bases, with 14 bases left in between. Germline CDR1 is MNHNS and CDR2 is SASEGT. The CDR3 spells CASSVASRGGYTF. In DNA form, the CDR3 reads TGTGCCAGCAGTGTCGCCAGCCGGGGAGGCTACACCTTC.

The rearrangement uses TRBV30 and TRBJ1-2; D gene unclear. Germline CDR1 and CDR2: GTSNPN and SVGIG (reference sequence). This CDR3 is built from 14 residues. The V gene lost 3 bases and the J gene lost 3 bases, with 14 bases spanning the gap. The CDR3 DNA sequence: TGTGCCTGGAGGCTCCTTTGGGGATACTATGGCTACACCTTC. Protein sequence: CAWRLLWGYYGYTF.

V usage is TRBV5-3 and J usage is TRBJ2-7; TRBD1 matches 9 bases. TRBV5-3 is known as an ORF, though its function is uncertain. J gave up 2 bases and V 1 base, and 1 base lay outside the gene matches. The CDR3 is 14 amino acids. The CDR3 protein is CARSLTGGPYEQYF. CDR3 DNA sequence: TGTGCCAGAAGCTTGACAGGGGGCCCCTACGAGCAGTACTTC.

The rearrangement joins TRBV19 to TRBJ2-3, with TRBD1 as a possible D gene (5 bases). Trimming took off 4 bases at V and 0 bases at J, with 14 bases between the two ends. Germline loops: CDR1 LNHDA, CDR2 SQIVND (reference sequence). The CDR3 covers 16 residues. CDR3 protein: CASSKGMLPSTDTQYF. CDR3 bases: TGTGCCAGTAGTAAGGGGATGCTCCCTAGCACAGATACGCAGTATTTT.

The gene calls are TRBV5-1 and TRBJ1-1; a weak D match, TRBD1 (6 bases). The V gene lost 4 bases and the J gene lost 0 bases, with 16 bases spanning the gap. The CDR3 totals 16 residues. Per the germline V gene, CDR1 is SGHRS and CDR2 is YFSETQ. The CDR3 loop is CASSPGVSGMNTEAFF. The CDR3 region has the DNA TGCGCCAGCAGCCCAGGGGTTTCGGGGATGAACACTGAAGCTTTCTTT.

V is TRBV6-4 and J is TRBJ2-1, with 11 bases that match TRBD2. The CDR3 extends over 14 amino acids. Looked up from germline, CDR1 is MRHNA and CDR2 is SNTAGT. Trimming at V came to 0 bases and at J to 9 bases, leaving 1 base not matched to a gene. In DNA, the CDR3 is TGTGCCAGCAGTGACTCTAGCGGGGGGGCTGAGCAGTTCTTC. Encoded protein: CASSDSSGGAEQFF.

J is TRBJ1-2 and V is TRBV10-3; TRBD1 agrees at 7 bases. J was trimmed by 8 bases and V by 6 bases; bases with no gene match: 6. This CDR3 region has 12 residues. The germline gives CDR1 ENHRY, CDR2 SYGVKD. DNA of the CDR3: TGTGCCATCAGGGCAGACAGGGCCGGCTACACCTTC. Encoded protein: CAIRADRAGYTF.

CDR3 loop: CASTSGGISYNQPQHF. The CDR3 DNA is TGTGCCAGCACCTCGGGAGGGATTAGTTACAATCAGCCCCAGCATTTT. This chain connects TRBV28 to TRBJ1-5; D remains unclear. The germline V gene encodes CDR1 MDHEN and CDR2 SYDVKM. Trimming pared 7 bases from V and 3 bases from J, leaving 19 bases between. The CDR3 has 16 residues.

The chain couples TRBV21-1 to TRBJ1-1. TRBV21-1 is termed a pseudogene. The CDR3 length is 9 residues. The CDR3 is CASSELWGF. The CDR3 nucleotides read TGTGCCAGCAGCGAACTATGGGGGTTT.

This chain joins TRBV29-1 and TRBJ2-1, with a tentative D call TRBD1 (5 bases). V dropped 4 bases and J dropped 5 bases, with 15 bases sitting between them. The CDR3 spans 14 residues. In germline, CDR1 is SQVTM, CDR2 ANQGSEA. The CDR3 reads CSVASRQIDNEQFF. CDR3 sequence (DNA): TGCAGCGTTGCATCTAGACAGATAGACAATGAGCAGTTCTTC.

This clone showed up just once. CDR3 loop: CASSLSGFAGYTF. The CDR3 DNA reads as TGTGCCAGCAGTTTATCCGGCTTTGCTGGCTACACCTTC. The chain has TRBV27 and TRBJ1-2, with D uncertain. V lost 0 bases to trimming and J lost 7 bases, with 9 bases between them. CDR1 is MNHEY, CDR2 SMNVEV, per germline (reference sequence). The CDR3 is made up of 13 amino acids.

CDR3 residues: CAWSGRGEQYF. The CDR3 DNA reads as TGTGCCTGGAGTGGCCGGGGAGAGCAGTACTTC. J is TRBJ2-7 and V is TRBV30; D is perhaps TRBD2 (5 bases). The ends were cut back, 1 base at V and 7 bases at J, with 8 bases in the middle. This CDR3 comprises 11 residues. Germline CDR1 and CDR2: GTSNPN and SVGIG (reference sequence).

CDR3 amino acids: CAVTSANEQFF. The DNA for the CDR3 is TGTGCCGTCACTAGCGCCAATGAGCAGTTCTTC. This chain links TRBV10-3 with TRBJ2-1, with 7 bases matching TRBD2. The CDR3 is 11 residues long. V gave up 11 bases and J gave up 6 bases; unmatched junction bases: 4. Germline loops: CDR1 ENHRY, CDR2 SYGVKD.

The chain combines TRBV4-1 with TRBJ1-3, with 10 bases lining up with TRBD1. The CDR3 has 17 residues. With 0 bases clipped from V and 3 bases from J, the junction kept 5 bases outside the gene matches. From germline, CDR1 is MGHRA and CDR2 YSYEKL. The CDR3 loop reads CASSQEEGQGFGNTIYF. Written as DNA, the CDR3 is TGCGCCAGCAGCCAAGAAGAGGGACAGGGGTTTGGAAACACCATATATTTT.

V gene TRBV5-1 combines with J gene TRBJ2-1; 9 bases agree with TRBD2. The V gene end was trimmed by 6 bases and the J gene end by 4 bases; junction bases not matched to a gene: 8. The CDR3 runs to 15 residues. Germline CDR1 and CDR2: SGHRS and YFSETQ. In DNA, the CDR3 is TGCGCCAGCACCAGCCCAGGACTAGCGTACAATGAGCAGTTCTTC. Translating gives CASTSPGLAYNEQFF. Together with reference TRBV5-1 and TRBJ2-1, the CDR3 gives the full variable domain: KAGVTQTPRYLIKTRGQQVTLSCSPISGHRSVSWYQQTPGQGLQFLFEYFSETQRNKGNFPGRFSGRQFSNSRSEMNVSTLELGDSALYLCASTSPGLAYNEQFFGPGTRLTVL.

V is TRBV4-3 and J is TRBJ2-7; TRBD1 might be the D (5 bases). This CDR3 comprises 15 residues. V lost 4 bases to trimming and J lost 0 bases, with 13 bases between them. In germline, CDR1 is LGHNA, CDR2 YSLEER. CDR3 sequence: CASSPHRQGSYEQYF. In DNA, the CDR3 is TGCGCCAGCAGCCCTCACCGGCAGGGCTCCTACGAGCAGTACTTC.

This clone has only a few counts. V is TRBV5-6 and J is TRBJ1-5; a possible D gene is TRBD1 (6 bases). CDR1 is SGHDT, CDR2 YYEEEE, per germline. V was trimmed by 2 bases and J by 6 bases, leaving 12 bases between them. CDR3 length: 14 amino acids. The CDR3 reads CASSLRAGVQPQHF. The CDR3 region has the DNA TGTGCCAGCAGCTTACGCGCAGGGGTTCAGCCCCAGCATTTT.

The rearrangement links TRBV4-1 to TRBJ2-3, with 10 bases that match TRBD1. Germline-derived CDR1 and CDR2 are MGHRA and YSYEKL. The CDR3 contains 21 residues. Germline trimming cut 6 bases from V and 6 bases from J; bases unmatched to any gene: 27. The CDR3: CASSYLPPSLDRGRRMDTQYF. The CDR3 nucleotides read TGCGCCAGCAGTTACCTACCCCCGTCTTTAGACAGGGGGCGAAGAATGGATACGCAGTATTTT.

The chain is built from TRBV19 and TRBJ2-3, with D unclear. The germline V and J ends were trimmed by 6 bases and 8 bases, with 18 bases remaining between them. Germline CDR1 LNHDA, CDR2 SQIVND (reference sequence). The CDR3 sequence is 14 residues long. The CDR3 reads CASSIGPAQATQYF. CDR3 coding DNA: TGTGCCAGTAGCATCGGACCAGCCCAGGCTACGCAGTATTTT.

The DNA for the CDR3 is TGTGCCAGCGGTAGTACAGGGTACGAGCAGTACTTC. Its translation: CASGSTGYEQYF. The chain combines TRBV2 with TRBJ2-7; D is possibly TRBD1 (6 bases). The V gene's germline CDR1 is SNHLY and CDR2 FYNNEI. The CDR3 length is 12 residues. Trimming took off 8 bases at V and 4 bases at J, with 12 bases between the two ends. Full variable domain (missing parts from reference TRBV2 and TRBJ2-7): EPEVTQTPSHQVTQMGQEVILRCVPISNHLYFYWYRQILGQKVEFLVSFYNNEISEKSEIFDDQFSVERPDGSNFTLKIRSTKLEDSAMYFCASGSTGYEQYFGPGTRLTVT.

In this sample, this clone turned up once. J is TRBJ2-3 and V is TRBV6-6, with 12 positions matching TRBD2. There are 15 residues in the CDR3. Germline V gives CDR1 MNHNY, CDR2 SVGAGI (reference sequence). The trim removed 6 bases at V and 7 bases at J, leaving 8 bases unmatched. The DNA for the CDR3 is TGTGCCAGCAGAGCTCTAGCGGGAGGGGGAAATACGCAGTATTTT. Translated: CASRALAGGGNTQYF.

The rearrangement links TRBV27 to TRBJ2-3; D gene ambiguous. Trimming pared 0 bases from V and 0 bases from J, leaving 7 bases between. Germline V gives CDR1 MNHEY, CDR2 SMNVEV (reference sequence). The CDR3 sequence is 15 residues long. CDR3 sequence: CASSLSWLSTDTQYF. CDR3 coding DNA: TGTGCCAGCAGTTTATCCTGGCTAAGCACAGATACGCAGTATTTT.

The genes are TRBV30 and TRBJ2-7; 8 bases line up with TRBD1. V lost 3 bases, J lost 2 bases, and 3 bases stayed unmatched. The CDR3 is 13 residues long. Germline loops: CDR1 GTSNPN, CDR2 SVGIG (reference sequence). In DNA, the CDR3 is TGTGCCTGGAGACCGACAGGGGCCTACGAGCAGTACTTC. This sequence encodes CAWRPTGAYEQYF. Full variable domain (rest looked up from reference TRBV30 and TRBJ2-7): SQTIHQWPATLVQPVGSPLSLECTVEGTSNPNLYWYRQAAGRGLQLLFYSVGIGQISSEVPQNLSASRPQDRQFILSSKKLLLSDSGFYLCAWRPTGAYEQYFGPGTRLTVT.

The chain carries TRBV15 and TRBJ1-2; 7 nucleotides agree with TRBD1. CDR1 and CDR2 (germline): LNHNV, YYDKDF (reference sequence). This CDR3 comprises 13 residues. Losses at the gene ends were 5 bases for V and 2 bases for J; bases not matched to a gene: 2. CDR3 residues: CATSPDRNYGYTF. Written as DNA, the CDR3 is TGTGCCACCAGCCCGGACAGGAACTATGGCTACACCTTC.